This T cell receptor (beta chain) derives from a study of blood T cell repertoires in COVID-19. The wider study: Acute-phase and convalescent COVID-19 samples originated in the United States, Italy and Spain. PBMCs, B-cell-depleted T cells, or T cells were the source of the cDNA or gDNA that made up the material.

In the source study's methods: Quantification of nucleated cells was approximated via reference gene primer amplification. Repertoires were generated with immunoSEQ multiplex PCR, while TCRdb's copy carries only in-frame clones and drops some. The V and J calls and clone size were taken over from that table, and D and trimming were inferred from the DNA. Found here are a few hundred thousand clones, more than 85% of them singletons; the top ten hold roughly 4%. Trimming shortened V by 9 bases and J by 6 bases, and 13 bases separated the two germline ends. The CDR3 runs 11 residues. The source is a man younger than 35 with active or convalescent COVID-19. The chain links TRBV5-3 to TRBJ2-7, with unresolved D. TRBV5-3 is annotated as an ORF whose role is uncertain. The sample comprised peripheral blood. The CDR3 coding sequence is TGTGCCATCTCGTTCCTGTGCGAGCAGTACTTC. Its protein is CAISFLCEQYF.